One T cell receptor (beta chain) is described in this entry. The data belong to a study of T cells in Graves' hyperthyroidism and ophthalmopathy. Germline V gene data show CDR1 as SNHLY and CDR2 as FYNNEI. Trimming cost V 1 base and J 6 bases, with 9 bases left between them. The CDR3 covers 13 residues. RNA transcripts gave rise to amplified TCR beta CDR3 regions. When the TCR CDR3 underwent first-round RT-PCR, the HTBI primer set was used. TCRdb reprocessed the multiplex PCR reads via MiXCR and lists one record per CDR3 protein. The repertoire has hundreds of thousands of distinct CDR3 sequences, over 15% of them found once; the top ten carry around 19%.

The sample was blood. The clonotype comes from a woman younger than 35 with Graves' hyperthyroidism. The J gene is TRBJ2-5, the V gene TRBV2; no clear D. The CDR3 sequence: CASSEGVWKTQYF. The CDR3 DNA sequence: TGTGCCAGCAGTGAAGGGGTTTGGAAGACCCAGTACTTC.